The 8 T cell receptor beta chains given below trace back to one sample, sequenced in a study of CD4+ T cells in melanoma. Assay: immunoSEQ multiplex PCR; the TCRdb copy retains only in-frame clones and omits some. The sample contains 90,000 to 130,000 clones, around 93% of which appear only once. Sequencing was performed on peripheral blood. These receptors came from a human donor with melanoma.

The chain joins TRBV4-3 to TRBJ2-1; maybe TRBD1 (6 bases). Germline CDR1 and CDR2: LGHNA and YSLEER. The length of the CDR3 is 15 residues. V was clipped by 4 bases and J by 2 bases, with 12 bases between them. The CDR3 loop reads CASSLRTDTYNEQFF. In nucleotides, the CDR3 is TGCGCCAGCAGCCTAAGGACAGACACCTACAATGAGCAGTTCTTC.

In DNA form, the CDR3 reads TGTGCCAGTAGTCGTAATTCACTAGCGGCCGGTTACAATGAGCAGTTCTTC. This codes for CASSRNSLAAGYNEQFF. This chain uses TRBV19 with TRBJ2-1; TRBD2 agrees at 8 bases. In germline, CDR1 is LNHDA, CDR2 SQIVND (reference sequence). The CDR3 totals 17 residues. With V trimmed by 5 bases and J by 4 bases, 13 bases remained unmatched.

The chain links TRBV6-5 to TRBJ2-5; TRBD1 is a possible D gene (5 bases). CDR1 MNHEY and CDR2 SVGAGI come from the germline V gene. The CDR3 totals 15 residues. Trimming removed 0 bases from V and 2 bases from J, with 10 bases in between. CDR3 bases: TGTGCCAGCAGTTACTCGGGATCAGGGCAAGAGACCCAGTACTTC. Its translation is CASSYSGSGQETQYF.

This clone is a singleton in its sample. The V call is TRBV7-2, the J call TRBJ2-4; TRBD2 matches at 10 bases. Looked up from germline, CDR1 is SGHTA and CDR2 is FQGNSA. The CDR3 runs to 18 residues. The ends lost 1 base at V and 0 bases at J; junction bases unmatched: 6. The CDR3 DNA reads TGTGCCAGCAGCTTAGGGGCTAGCGGGGGAGTAGCCAAAAACATTCAGTACTTC. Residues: CASSLGASGGVAKNIQYF.

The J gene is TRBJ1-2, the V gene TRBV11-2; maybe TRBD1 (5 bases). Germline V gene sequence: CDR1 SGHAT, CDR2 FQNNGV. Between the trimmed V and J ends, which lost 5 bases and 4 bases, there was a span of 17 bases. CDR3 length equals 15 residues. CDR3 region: CASSRSGGVGYGYTF. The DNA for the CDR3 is TGTGCCAGCAGCCGATCCGGGGGTGTTGGCTATGGCTACACCTTC. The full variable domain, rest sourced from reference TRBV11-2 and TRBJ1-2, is EAGVAQSPRYKIIEKRQSVAFWCNPISGHATLYWYQQILGQGPKLLIQFQNNGVVDDSQLPKDRFSAERLKGVDSTLKIQPAKLEDSAVYLCASSRSGGVGYGYTFGSGTRLTVV.

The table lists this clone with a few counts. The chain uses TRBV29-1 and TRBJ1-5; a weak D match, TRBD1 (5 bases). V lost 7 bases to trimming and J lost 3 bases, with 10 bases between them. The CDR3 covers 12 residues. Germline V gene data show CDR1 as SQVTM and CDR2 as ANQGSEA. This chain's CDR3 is CSAGHINQPQHF. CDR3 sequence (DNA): TGCAGCGCCGGACATATCAATCAGCCCCAGCATTTT.

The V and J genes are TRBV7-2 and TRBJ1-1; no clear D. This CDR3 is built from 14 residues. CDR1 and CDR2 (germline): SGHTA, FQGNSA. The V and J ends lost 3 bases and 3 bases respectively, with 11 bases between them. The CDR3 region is CASSLATRDTEAFF. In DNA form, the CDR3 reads TGTGCCAGCAGCTTGGCAACCCGGGACACTGAAGCTTTCTTT.

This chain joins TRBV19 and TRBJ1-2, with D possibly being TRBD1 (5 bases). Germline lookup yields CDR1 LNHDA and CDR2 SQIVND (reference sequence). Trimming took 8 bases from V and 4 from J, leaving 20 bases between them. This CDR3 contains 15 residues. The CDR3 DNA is TGTGCCAGTCAATTAGGGCAGGGACCCATCTATGGCTACACCTTC. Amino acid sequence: CASQLGQGPIYGYTF.